Shown below are 10 T cell receptor beta chains from a single sample sequenced in a study of blood T cell repertoires in COVID-19. Repertoires were generated with immunoSEQ multiplex PCR, while TCRdb's copy carries only in-frame clones and drops some. The data contain under 110,000 clones, 85% of them singletons. The specimen sequenced was peripheral blood. The receptor source for this set is a woman in her 70s with active or convalescent COVID-19.

The rearrangement links TRBV2 to TRBJ2-1; a weak D match, TRBD1 (5 bases). This CDR3 region has 16 residues. Germline V gene lookup returns CDR1 SNHLY and CDR2 FYNNEI. The V end lost 6 bases, the J end lost 4 bases, and 19 bases lay between the germline ends. The CDR3: CASRTGGSLSYNEQFF. CDR3 nucleotides: TGTGCCAGCAGAACAGGTGGATCGCTTAGTTACAATGAGCAGTTCTTC.

The chain carries TRBV28 and TRBJ1-1; 7 bases line up with TRBD1. Germline V CDR1 and CDR2: MDHEN, SYDVKM. This CDR3 has 15 residues. Trimming at V came to 6 bases and at J to 0 bases, leaving 7 bases not matched to a gene. DNA of the CDR3: TGTGCCAGCAGCTACAGGGGAGGCATGAACACTGAAGCTTTCTTT. The encoded protein is CASSYRGGMNTEAFF.

This chain links TRBV12-3 or TRBV12-4 with TRBJ1-1; D remains unclear. The V end lost 6 bases, the J end lost 3 bases, and 11 bases lay between the germline ends. This CDR3 is built from 13 residues. CDR3 DNA: TGTGCCAGCAGCCCTTATACGGACACTGAAGCTTTCTTT. It translates to CASSPYTDTEAFF.

The chain combines TRBV5-6 with TRBJ1-1; maybe TRBD1 (5 bases). Germline loops: CDR1 SGHDT, CDR2 YYEEEE. The CDR3 totals 14 residues. Trimming took 0 bases from V and 1 from J, leaving 7 bases between them. The CDR3: CASSLGQPNTEAFF. The CDR3 DNA sequence: TGTGCCAGCAGCTTGGGACAGCCGAACACTGAAGCTTTCTTT.

A few counts support this clone. The rearrangement links TRBV25-1 to TRBJ2-2, with D possibly being TRBD1 (5 bases). Trimming cost V 3 bases and J 5 bases, with 13 bases left between them. CDR1 MGHDK and CDR2 SYGVNS come from the germline V gene. CDR3 length equals 15 residues. The CDR3 protein is CASSEWKQGTGELFF. The CDR3 region has the DNA TGTGCCAGCAGTGAGTGGAAGCAGGGTACCGGGGAGCTGTTTTTT.

The genes are TRBV5-1 and TRBJ2-2; the D gene is possibly TRBD2 (6 bases). The CDR3 consists of 14 residues. V lost 4 bases, J lost 7 bases, and 14 bases lay in between. Looked up from germline, CDR1 is SGHRS and CDR2 is YFSETQ. CDR3 in amino acids: CASSRGILGGELFF. The CDR3 bases are TGCGCCAGCAGCCGGGGGATTTTGGGCGGGGAGCTGTTTTTT.

This rearrangement joins TRBV7-3 to TRBJ1-1, with D possibly being TRBD1 (5 bases). The V end was cut by 5 bases, the J end by 5 bases, with 18 bases between. This CDR3 is 15 amino acids long. The germline V gene encodes CDR1 SGHTA and CDR2 FQGTGA. CDR3 in amino acids: CASSQSRGGRTEAFF. CDR3 bases: TGTGCCAGCAGCCAAAGCCGTGGGGGGAGGACTGAAGCTTTCTTT.

The chain carries TRBV27 and TRBJ2-2, with D uncertain. Looked up from germline, CDR1 is MNHEY and CDR2 is SMNVEV (reference sequence). The V end lost 8 bases, the J end lost 4 bases, and 8 bases lay between the germline ends. The CDR3 has 12 amino acids. CDR3 sequence reads: CASATGTGELFF. Here the CDR3 DNA reads TGTGCCAGCGCTACGGGCACCGGGGAGCTGTTTTTT.

V is TRBV20-1 and J is TRBJ2-1; D is possibly TRBD2 (5 bases). V dropped 3 bases and J dropped 0 bases, with 12 bases sitting between them. The CDR3 has 15 amino acids. CDR1 and CDR2 (germline): DFQATT, SNEGSKA (reference sequence). The CDR3 spells CSASFSGISYNEQFF. In DNA form, the CDR3 reads TGCAGTGCTAGTTTCAGCGGCATCTCCTACAATGAGCAGTTCTTC.

The chain is built from TRBV27 and TRBJ2-2, with 9 bases identical to TRBD2. The CDR3 spans 16 residues. The germline CDR1 and CDR2 sequences are MNHEY and SMNVEV (reference sequence). V was clipped by 4 bases and J by 4 bases; unmatched bases: 7. The CDR3 coding sequence is TGTGCCAGCAGTTCGATTTTGACTAGCGGCACCGGGGAGCTGTTTTTT. It yields the protein CASSSILTSGTGELFF.